This entry is about one TCR beta chain. This entry belongs to a study of T cell changes during pregnancy in multiple sclerosis. In germline, CDR1 is SEHNR, CDR2 FQNEAQ (reference sequence). The CDR3 sequence is 13 residues long. Trimming removed 9 bases at V and 3 bases at J, with 14 bases between. Some clones are missing from TCRdb's copy, which holds only in-frame ones; the method was immunoSEQ multiplex PCR. The sample shows roughly 68,000 clones, about 90% of them seen only once. The V call is TRBV7-9, the J call TRBJ2-5; D perhaps matches TRBD1 (6 bases). This clonotype was obtained from a female donor in good health, enrolled as a control in a pregnancy study. Material: peripheral blood, obtained in the second trimester of pregnancy. For the CDR3, the DNA is TGTGCCAGTGGGTGGACAGCAGAAGAGACCCAGTACTTC. Its protein product is CASGWTAEETQYF. The complete variable domain, with remaining parts taken from reference TRBV7-9 and TRBJ2-5, reads DTGVSQNPRHKITKRGQNVTFRCDPISEHNRLYWYRQTLGQGPEFLTYFQNEAQLEKSRLLSDRFSAERPKGSFSTLEIQRTEQGDSAMYLCASGWTAEETQYFGPGTRLLVL.